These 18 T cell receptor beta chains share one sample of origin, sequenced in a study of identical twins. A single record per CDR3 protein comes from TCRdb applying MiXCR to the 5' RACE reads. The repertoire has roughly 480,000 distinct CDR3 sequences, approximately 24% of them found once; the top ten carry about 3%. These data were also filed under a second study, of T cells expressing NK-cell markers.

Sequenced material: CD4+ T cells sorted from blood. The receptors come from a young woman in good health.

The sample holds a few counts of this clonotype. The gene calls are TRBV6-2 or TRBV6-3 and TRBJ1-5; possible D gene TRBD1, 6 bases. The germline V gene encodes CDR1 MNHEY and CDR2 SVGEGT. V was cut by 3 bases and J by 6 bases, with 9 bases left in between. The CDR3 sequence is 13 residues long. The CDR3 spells CASSYAGAQPQHF. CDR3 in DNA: TGTGCCAGCAGTTATGCGGGGGCTCAGCCCCAGCATTTT.

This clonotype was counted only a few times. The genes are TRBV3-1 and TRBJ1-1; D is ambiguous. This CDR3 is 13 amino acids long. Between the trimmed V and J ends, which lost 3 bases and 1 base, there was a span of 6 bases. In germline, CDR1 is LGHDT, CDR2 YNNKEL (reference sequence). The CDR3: CASSHSENTEAFF. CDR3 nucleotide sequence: TGTGCCAGCAGCCACTCCGAGAACACTGAAGCTTTCTTT.

The CDR3 protein is CASPDPKAYEQYF. The CDR3 DNA reads TGTGCCAGCCCAGATCCCAAGGCCTACGAGCAGTACTTC. The chain uses TRBV21-1 and TRBJ2-7. TRBV21-1 counts as a pseudogene. CDR3 size: 13 residues.

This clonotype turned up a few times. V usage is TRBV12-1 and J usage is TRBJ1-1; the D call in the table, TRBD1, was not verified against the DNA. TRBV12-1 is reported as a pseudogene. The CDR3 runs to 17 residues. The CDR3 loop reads CASFSGPGIGKGTEAFF. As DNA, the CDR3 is TGTGCCAGCTTCTCCGGGCCAGGAATAGGGAAAGGCACTGAAGCTTTCTTT.

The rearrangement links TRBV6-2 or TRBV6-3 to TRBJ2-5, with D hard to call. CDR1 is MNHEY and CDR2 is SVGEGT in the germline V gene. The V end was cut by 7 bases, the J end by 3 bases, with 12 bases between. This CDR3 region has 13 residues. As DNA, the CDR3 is TGTGCCAGCACTAATTGGGCGGAAGAGACCCAGTACTTC. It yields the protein CASTNWAEETQYF.

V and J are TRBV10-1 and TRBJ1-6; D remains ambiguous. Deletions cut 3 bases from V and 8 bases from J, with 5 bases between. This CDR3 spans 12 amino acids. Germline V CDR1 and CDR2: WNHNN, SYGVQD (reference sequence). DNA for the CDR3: TGCGCCAGCAGTGATATGGATTCACCCCTCCACTTT. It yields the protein CASSDMDSPLHF.

Written as DNA, the CDR3 is TGCGCCAGCAGCCAAGAGCTGGGGTCCCCAGAGACCCAGTACTTC. Translated, it gives CASSQELGSPETQYF. V and J are TRBV4-3 and TRBJ2-5; no reliable D call. The V and J ends lost 0 bases and 4 bases respectively, with 12 bases between them. CDR1 is LGHNA, CDR2 YSLEER, per germline. The CDR3 totals 15 residues.

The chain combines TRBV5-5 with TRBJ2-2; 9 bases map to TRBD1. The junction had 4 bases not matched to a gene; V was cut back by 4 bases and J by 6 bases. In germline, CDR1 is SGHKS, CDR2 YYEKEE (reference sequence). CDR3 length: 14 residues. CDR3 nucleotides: TGTGCCAGCAGCCTACAGGGGGCGTCCGGGGAGCTGTTTTTT. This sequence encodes CASSLQGASGELFF.

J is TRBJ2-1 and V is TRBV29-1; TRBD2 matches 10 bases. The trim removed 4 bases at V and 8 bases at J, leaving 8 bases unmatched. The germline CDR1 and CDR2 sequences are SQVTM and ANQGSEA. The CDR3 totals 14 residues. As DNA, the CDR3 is TGCAGCGTTGCAGGACTAGCGGTTCTGGATGAGCAGTTCTTC. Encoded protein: CSVAGLAVLDEQFF.

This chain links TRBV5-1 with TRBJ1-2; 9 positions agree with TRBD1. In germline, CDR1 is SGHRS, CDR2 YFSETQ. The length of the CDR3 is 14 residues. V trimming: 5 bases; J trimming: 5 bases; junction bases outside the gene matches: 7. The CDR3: CASRIGTGSYGYTF. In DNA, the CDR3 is TGCGCCAGCAGAATTGGGACAGGGAGTTATGGCTACACCTTC.

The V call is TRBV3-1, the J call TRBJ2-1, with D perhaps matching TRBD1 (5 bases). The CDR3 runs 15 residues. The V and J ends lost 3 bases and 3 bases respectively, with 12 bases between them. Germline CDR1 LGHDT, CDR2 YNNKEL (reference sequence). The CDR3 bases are TGTGCCAGCAGCCAGCAGGGAACTTTCTACAATGAGCAGTTCTTC. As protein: CASSQQGTFYNEQFF.

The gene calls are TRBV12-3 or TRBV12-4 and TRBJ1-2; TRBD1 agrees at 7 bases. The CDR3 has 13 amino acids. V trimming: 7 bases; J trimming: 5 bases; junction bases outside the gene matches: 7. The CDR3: CASNYEGAYGYTF. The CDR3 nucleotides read TGTGCCAGCAATTATGAGGGGGCTTATGGCTACACCTTC.

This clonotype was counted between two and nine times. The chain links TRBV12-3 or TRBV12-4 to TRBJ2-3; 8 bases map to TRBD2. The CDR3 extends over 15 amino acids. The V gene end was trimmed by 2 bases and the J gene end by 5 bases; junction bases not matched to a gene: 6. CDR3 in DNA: TGTGCCAGCAGTTTAAACGGGGGGGCCGGAGATACGCAGTATTTT. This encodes CASSLNGGAGDTQYF.

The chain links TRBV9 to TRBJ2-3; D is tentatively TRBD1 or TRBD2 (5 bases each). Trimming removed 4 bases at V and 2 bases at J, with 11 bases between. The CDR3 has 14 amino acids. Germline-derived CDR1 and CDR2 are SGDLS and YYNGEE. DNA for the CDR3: TGTGCCAGCAGCCCGAGGGGAACCACAGATACGCAGTATTTT. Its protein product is CASSPRGTTDTQYF.

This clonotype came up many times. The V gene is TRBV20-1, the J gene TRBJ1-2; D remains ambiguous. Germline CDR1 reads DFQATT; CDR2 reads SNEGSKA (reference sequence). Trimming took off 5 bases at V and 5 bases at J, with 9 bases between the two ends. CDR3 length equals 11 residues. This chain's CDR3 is CSASAGYGYTF. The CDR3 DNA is TGCAGTGCTTCCGCGGGGTATGGCTACACCTTC.

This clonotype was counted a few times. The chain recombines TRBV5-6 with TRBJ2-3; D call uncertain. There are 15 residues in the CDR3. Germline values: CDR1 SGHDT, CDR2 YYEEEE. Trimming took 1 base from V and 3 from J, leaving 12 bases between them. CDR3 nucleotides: TGTGCCAGCAGCTTGTTTCGGGCGCGGACAGATACGCAGTATTTT. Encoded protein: CASSLFRARTDTQYF.

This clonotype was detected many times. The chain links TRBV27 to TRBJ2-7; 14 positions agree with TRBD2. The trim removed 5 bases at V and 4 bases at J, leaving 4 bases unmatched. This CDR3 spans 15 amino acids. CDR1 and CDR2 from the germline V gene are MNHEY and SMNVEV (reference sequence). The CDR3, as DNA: TGTGCCAGCAGTCCTGGGACTAGCGGGAGTTACGAGCAGTACTTC. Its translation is CASSPGTSGSYEQYF.

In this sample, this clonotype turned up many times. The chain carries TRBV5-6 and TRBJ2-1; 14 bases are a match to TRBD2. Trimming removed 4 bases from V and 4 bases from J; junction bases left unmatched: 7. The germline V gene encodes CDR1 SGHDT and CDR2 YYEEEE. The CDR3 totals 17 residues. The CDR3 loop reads CASSGGGLAGGYNEQFF. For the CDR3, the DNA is TGTGCCAGCAGCGGCGGCGGACTAGCGGGGGGATACAATGAGCAGTTCTTC.